What follows are 2 T cell receptor beta chains derived from one specimen sequenced in a study of OX40 agonist ivuxolimab in advanced cancers. The assay was immunoSEQ multiplex PCR, and TCRdb's table has in-frame clones only and misses some. The table includes roughly 60,000 clones, approximately 94% detected once. Source: CD4+ or CD8+ T cells sorted from blood, taken in a trial of the OX40 agonist ivuxolimab. These receptors all stem from an adult with an advanced solid tumor such as melanoma, head and neck, liver or kidney cancer.

The chain carries TRBV9 and TRBJ2-7; 7 nucleotides match TRBD1. CDR3 length: 13 amino acids. Germline V gene lookup returns CDR1 SGDLS and CDR2 YYNGEE. The V gene end was trimmed by 4 bases and the J gene end by 5 bases; junction bases not matched to a gene: 6. The CDR3 region has the DNA TGTGCCAGCAGCCCGGGGACAGTACACGAGCAGTACTTC. Amino acid sequence: CASSPGTVHEQYF. Filled out from reference TRBV9 and TRBJ2-7, the complete variable domain reads DSGVTQTPKHLITATGQRVTLRCSPRSGDLSVYWYQQSLDQGLQFLIQYYNGEERAKGNILERFSAQQFPDLHSELNLSSLELGDSALYFCASSPGTVHEQYFGPGTRLTVT.

The count of this clone is one. The rearrangement joins TRBV4-3 to TRBJ1-2, with 8 bases lining up with TRBD1. The CDR3 contains 15 residues. Unmatched junction bases numbered 6, after V lost 2 bases and J lost 4 bases. Germline V lookup: CDR1 LGHNA, CDR2 YSLEER. CDR3 region: CASSQTATGGYGYTF. In DNA form, the CDR3 reads TGCGCCAGCAGCCAAACAGCAACAGGGGGCTATGGCTACACCTTC.